This T cell receptor beta chain derives from a study of T cell responses to AZD1222 COVID-19 vaccine. From germline, CDR1 is ENHRY and CDR2 SYGVKD. Trimming shortened V by 6 bases and J by 1 base, and 12 bases separated the two germline ends. There are 14 residues in the CDR3. For this clone: Its antigen is currently unknown.

TCRdb's copy holds only in-frame clones and misses some; the assay was immunoSEQ multiplex PCR. Of 100,000 to 120,000 clones listed, just under 95% are singletons. Study conclusions and caveats: After the peak T cell response, and only then, were repertoires sampled. White British ancestry dominated among donors, who included more females, and clonal diversity was possibly underestimated.

This receptor was obtained from an adult who received the AZD1222 COVID-19 vaccine. This specimen consisted of peripheral blood, obtained 28 days after the second AZD1222 dose. This chain joins TRBV10-3 and TRBJ1-1, with D tentatively TRBD1 (5 bases). The CDR3 coding sequence is TGTGCCATCAGGGTAGGGGACCAGAACACTGAAGCTTTCTTT. This gives the protein CAIRVGDQNTEAFF.